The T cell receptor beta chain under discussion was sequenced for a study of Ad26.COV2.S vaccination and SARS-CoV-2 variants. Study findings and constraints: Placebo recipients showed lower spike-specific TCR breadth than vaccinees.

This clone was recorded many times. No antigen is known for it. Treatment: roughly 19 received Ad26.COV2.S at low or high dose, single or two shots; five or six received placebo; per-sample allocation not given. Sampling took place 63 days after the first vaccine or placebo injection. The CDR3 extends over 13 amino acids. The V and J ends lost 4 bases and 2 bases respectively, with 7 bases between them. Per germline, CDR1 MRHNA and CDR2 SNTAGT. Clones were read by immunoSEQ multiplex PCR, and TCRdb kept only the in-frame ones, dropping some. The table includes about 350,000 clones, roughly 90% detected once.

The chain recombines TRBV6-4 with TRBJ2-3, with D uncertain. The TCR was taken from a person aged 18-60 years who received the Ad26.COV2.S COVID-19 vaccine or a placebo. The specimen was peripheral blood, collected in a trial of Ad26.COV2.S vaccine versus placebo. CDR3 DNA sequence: TGTGCCAGCAGTGTTGGGTACACAGATACGCAGTATTTT. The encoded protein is CASSVGYTDTQYF.